This TCR beta chain came from a study of T cell responses to AZD1222 COVID-19 vaccine. TCRdb's table, derived via immunoSEQ multiplex PCR, lists solely in-frame clones and lacks some. The top ten clones hold 19% of a sample with 75,000 to 95,000 clones, more than 70% of them seen once. This CDR3 comprises 16 residues. Trimming removed 5 bases at V and 0 bases at J, with 14 bases between. Germline CDR1 reads LNHDA; CDR2 reads SQIVND (reference sequence). This TCR was recovered from an adult in good health. The chain is built from TRBV19 and TRBJ2-1; D gene unclear. The material sequenced was peripheral blood, taken on day 0 of AZD1222 vaccination. As DNA, the CDR3 is TGTGCCAGTAGTTCCCCGGGCCTGAGCTCCTACAATGAGCAGTTCTTC. It specifies CASSSPGLSSYNEQFF. The full variable domain, its missing parts supplied by reference TRBV19 and TRBJ2-1, is DGGITQSPKYLFRKEGQNVTLSCEQNLNHDAMYWYRQDPGQGLRLIYYSQIVNDFQKGDIAEGYSVSREKKESFPLTVTSAQKNPTAFYLCASSSPGLSSYNEQFFGPGTRLTVL.